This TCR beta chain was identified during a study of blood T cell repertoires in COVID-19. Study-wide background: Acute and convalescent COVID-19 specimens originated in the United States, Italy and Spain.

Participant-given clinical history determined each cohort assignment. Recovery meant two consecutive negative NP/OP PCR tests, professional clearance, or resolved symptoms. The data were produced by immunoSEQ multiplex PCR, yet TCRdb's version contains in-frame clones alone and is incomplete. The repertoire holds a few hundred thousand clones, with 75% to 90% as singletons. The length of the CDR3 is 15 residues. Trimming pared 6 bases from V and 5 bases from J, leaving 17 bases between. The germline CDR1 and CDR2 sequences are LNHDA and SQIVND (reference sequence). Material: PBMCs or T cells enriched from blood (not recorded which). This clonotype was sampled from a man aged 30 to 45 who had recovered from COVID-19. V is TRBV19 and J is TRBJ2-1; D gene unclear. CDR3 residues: CASRKTTKNDNEQFF. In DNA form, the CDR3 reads TGTGCCAGTAGGAAAACTACCAAAAACGACAATGAGCAGTTCTTC.